The T cell receptor (beta chain) described here comes from a study of T-cell reconstitution after alpha-beta-depleted transplantation in children. The germline V gene encodes CDR1 MGHRA and CDR2 YSYEKL. CDR3 length: 13 residues. Between the trimmed V and J ends, which lost 1 base and 1 base, there was a span of 4 bases. The authors prepared the TCRbeta library with unique molecular identifiers. MiXCR, applied by TCRdb to the PCR reads, yields one record per CDR3 protein. This table has about 230,000 distinct CDR3 sequences, about 12% appearing once. This clonotype was found many times. The sample was PBMCs from the stem cell graft donor, taken from the stem cell graft. The rearrangement uses TRBV4-1 and TRBJ2-5; D gene uncertain. The origin of this receptor is a human donor who donated a stem cell graft to a child with acute lymphoblastic leukemia. Here the CDR3 DNA reads TGCGCCAGCAGCCAAGTCATCCAAGAGACCCAGTACTTC. Translated: CASSQVIQETQYF.